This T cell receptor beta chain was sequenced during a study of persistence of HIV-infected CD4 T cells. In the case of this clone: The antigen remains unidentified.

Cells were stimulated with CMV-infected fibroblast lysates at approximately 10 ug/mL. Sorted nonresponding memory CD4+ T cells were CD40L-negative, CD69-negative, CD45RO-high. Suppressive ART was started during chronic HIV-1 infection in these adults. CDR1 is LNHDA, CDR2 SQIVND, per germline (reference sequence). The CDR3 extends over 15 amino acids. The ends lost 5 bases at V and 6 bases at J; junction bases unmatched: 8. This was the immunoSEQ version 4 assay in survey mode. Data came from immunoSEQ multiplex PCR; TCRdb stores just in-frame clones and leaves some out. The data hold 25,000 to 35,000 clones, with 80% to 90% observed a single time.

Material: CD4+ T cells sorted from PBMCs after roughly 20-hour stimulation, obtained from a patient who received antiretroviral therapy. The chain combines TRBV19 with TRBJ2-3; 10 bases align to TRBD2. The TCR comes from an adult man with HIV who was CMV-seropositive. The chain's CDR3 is CASSSTSGGVDTQYF. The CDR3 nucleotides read TGTGCCAGTAGTTCCACAAGCGGGGGGGTGGATACGCAGTATTTT.